The T cell receptor beta chain under discussion was sequenced for a study of cytomegalovirus exposure and HLA in healthy donors. Study-level background: A previous analysis identified approximately 120 million unique TCR beta sequences derived from some 170 million T cells. Whole-study results and caveats: Exclusion applied to some V segments, including TRBV6-2 and TRBV6-3, as they were indistinguishable. For cytomegalovirus status, the classifier reportedly gave diagnoses with high specificity and sensitivity.

Each donor was nominally healthy when sampled (though unrecorded immune exposures were likely). The PCR had 60 Vbeta and 13 Jbeta primers. Clones were sequenced by immunoSEQ multiplex PCR, and TCRdb holds only the in-frame ones, with some missing. The sample lists 200,000 to 250,000 clones, more than 75% occurring once. Losses at the gene ends were 3 bases for V and 4 bases for J; bases not matched to a gene: 4. The CDR3 contains 15 residues. Germline values: CDR1 SGHRS, CDR2 YFSETQ. Remarks on this clone: Its antigen is unidentified.

The sequencing sample was made of PBMCs. The clonotype was recovered from a male donor in good health and CMV-seronegative. The chain is built from TRBV5-1 and TRBJ2-1, with 10 bases lining up with TRBD2. CDR3 amino acids: CASSYLAGVYNEQFF. The CDR3 DNA is TGCGCCAGCAGCTACCTAGCGGGAGTGTACAATGAGCAGTTCTTC. Complete variable domain (other parts from reference TRBV5-1 and TRBJ2-1): KAGVTQTPRYLIKTRGQQVTLSCSPISGHRSVSWYQQTPGQGLQFLFEYFSETQRNKGNFPGRFSGRQFSNSRSEMNVSTLELGDSALYLCASSYLAGVYNEQFFGPGTRLTVL.